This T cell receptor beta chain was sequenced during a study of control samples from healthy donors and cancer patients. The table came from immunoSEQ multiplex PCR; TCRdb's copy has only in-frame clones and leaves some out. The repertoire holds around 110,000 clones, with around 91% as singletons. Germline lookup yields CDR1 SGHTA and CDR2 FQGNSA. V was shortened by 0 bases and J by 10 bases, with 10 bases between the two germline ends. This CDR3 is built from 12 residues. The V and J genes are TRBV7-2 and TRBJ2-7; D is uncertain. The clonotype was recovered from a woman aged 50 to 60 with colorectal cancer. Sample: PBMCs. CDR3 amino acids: CASSLAVGLQYF. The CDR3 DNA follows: TGTGCCAGCAGCTTAGCGGTAGGGCTCCAGTACTTC. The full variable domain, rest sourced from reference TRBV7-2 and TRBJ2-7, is GAGVSQSPSNKVTEKGKDVELRCDPISGHTALYWYRQSLGQGLEFLIYFQGNSAPDKSGLPSDRFSAERTGGSVSTLTIQRTQQEDSAVYLCASSLAVGLQYFGPGTRLTVT.